Presented here are 9 T cell receptor beta chains from one specimen sequenced in a study of blood T cell repertoires in COVID-19. The assay was immunoSEQ multiplex PCR, and TCRdb's table has in-frame clones only and misses some. The table shows roughly 60,000 clones, with 55% to 80% occurring only once. The sequencing sample was made of peripheral blood. These receptors were obtained from an older woman with COVID-19, enrolled during active disease.

The genes are TRBV7-9 and TRBJ1-1; D remains unclear. Trimming stripped 2 bases from V and 6 bases from J, with 10 bases between. This CDR3 contains 13 residues. Germline V gives CDR1 SEHNR, CDR2 FQNEAQ (reference sequence). This chain's CDR3 is CASSLSVLSEAFF. For the CDR3, the DNA is TGTGCCAGCAGCTTATCTGTGTTGTCTGAAGCTTTCTTT.

The table lists this clone with a few counts. The chain employs TRBV6-5 and TRBJ1-2; D not resolved. Germline CDR1 is MNHEY and CDR2 is SVGAGI. CDR3 length: 14 residues. Between the trimmed V and J ends, which lost 6 bases and 2 bases, there was a span of 13 bases. CDR3 bases: TGTGCCAGCAGCCGGACTCCGGAAAACTATGGCTACACCTTC. Translating it yields CASSRTPENYGYTF.

The rearrangement joins TRBV11-2 to TRBJ1-4; D perhaps matches TRBD1 (6 bases). Between the trimmed V and J ends, which lost 5 bases and 8 bases, there was a span of 18 bases. Germline CDR1 and CDR2: SGHAT and FQNNGV. This CDR3 has 15 amino acids. CDR3 protein: CASSTNTGRGEKLFF. The CDR3 DNA is TGTGCCAGCAGCACTAATACTGGCAGGGGAGAAAAACTGTTTTTT. Filled out from reference TRBV11-2 and TRBJ1-4, the complete variable domain reads EAGVAQSPRYKIIEKRQSVAFWCNPISGHATLYWYQQILGQGPKLLIQFQNNGVVDDSQLPKDRFSAERLKGVDSTLKIQPAKLEDSAVYLCASSTNTGRGEKLFFGSGTQLSVL.

The V gene is TRBV3-1 (or the pseudogene TRBV3-2), the J gene TRBJ2-1, with a tentative D call TRBD2 (7 bases). The germline V gene has CDR1 LGHDT and CDR2 YNNKEL (reference sequence). The CDR3 spans 16 residues. V was pared by 1 base and J by 6 bases, with 16 bases between. CDR3 in DNA: TGTGCCAGCAGCCAAGGTCGTCGGGGGGCTCTCAATGAGCAGTTCTTC. It is translated as CASSQGRRGALNEQFF.

The rearrangement joins TRBV4-3 to TRBJ2-3; 10 nucleotides align to TRBD2. The V segment lost 3 bases and the J segment 2 bases; nucleotides outside the gene matches: 8. From germline, CDR1 is LGHNA and CDR2 YSLEER. The CDR3 consists of 17 residues. In DNA, the CDR3 is TGCGCCAGCAGCCACAAACTAGCGGGACCAATCACAGATACGCAGTATTTT. As protein: CASSHKLAGPITDTQYF.

The V gene is TRBV19, the J gene TRBJ1-5, with 8 bases matching TRBD1. The CDR3 is made up of 15 amino acids. With V trimmed by 6 bases and J by 3 bases, 7 bases remained unmatched. Germline V gene lookup returns CDR1 LNHDA and CDR2 SQIVND (reference sequence). The CDR3 is CASSLPGQVNQPQHF. The CDR3 DNA reads as TGTGCCAGTAGCCTTCCGGGACAGGTCAATCAGCCCCAGCATTTT.

The CDR3 is CASSPYLSGELFF. The CDR3 bases are TGTGCCAGCAGCCCCTATCTCTCCGGGGAGCTGTTTTTT. The chain combines TRBV3-1 (or the pseudogene TRBV3-2) with TRBJ2-2; no clear D. Germline V CDR1 and CDR2: LGHDT, YNNKEL (reference sequence). CDR3 length equals 13 residues. Trimming cost V 4 bases and J 6 bases, with 9 bases left between them.

The chain has TRBV6-5 and TRBJ1-6, with D maybe TRBD1 (6 bases). The CDR3 loop spans 14 amino acids. V was shortened by 7 bases and J by 2 bases, with 9 bases between the two germline ends. Germline lookup yields CDR1 MNHEY and CDR2 SVGAGI. The CDR3 DNA sequence: TGTGCCAGCAAAGGACAGCCCTATAATTCACCCCTCCACTTT. It encodes CASKGQPYNSPLHF.

The rearrangement links TRBV11-3 to TRBJ2-4; 9 nucleotides align to TRBD1. Trimming at V came to 0 bases and at J to 8 bases, leaving 5 bases not matched to a gene. Germline loops: CDR1 SGHNT, CDR2 YENEEA. There are 15 residues in the CDR3. In DNA form, the CDR3 reads TGTGCCAGCAGCTTAGAGGGGACAGGGAGAGACATTCAGTACTTC. Protein product: CASSLEGTGRDIQYF.